A single sample gave rise to the 4 T cell receptor beta chains below, sequenced in a study of graft-versus-host responses after intestinal transplantation. Sequencing used immunoSEQ multiplex PCR; TCRdb keeps in-frame clones, though not all of them. The table includes about 97,000 clones, 85% to 95% detected once. The antigens of these receptors remain unknown. Sequenced material: unstimulated CD8+ T cells sorted from spleen or lymph node cells, taken before transplant. The receptors originated from a human donor who was the organ donor for an intestinal transplant.

This clone has more than one count but fewer than ten. The chain links TRBV29-1 to TRBJ1-1, with a weak D call TRBD1 (5 bases). This CDR3 has 16 residues. Germline V gene sequence: CDR1 SQVTM, CDR2 ANQGSEA. With 0 bases removed from V and 1 base from J, the gap between germline ends came to 15 bases. CDR3 sequence reads: CSVEDPLHRQNTEAFF. The CDR3 DNA reads TGCAGCGTTGAAGATCCCCTGCACAGGCAGAACACTGAAGCTTTCTTT.

This clone was seen a handful of times. This chain links TRBV2 with TRBJ1-4, with D unresolved. The germline CDR1 and CDR2 sequences are SNHLY and FYNNEI. The V and J ends lost 4 bases and 8 bases respectively, with 14 bases between them. CDR3 length: 14 amino acids. The CDR3 DNA is TGTGCCAGCAGTGGAGGGAGGGTGGACGAAAAACTGTTTTTT. Its protein is CASSGGRVDEKLFF. Combining the CDR3 with reference TRBV2 and TRBJ1-4 gives the whole variable domain EPEVTQTPSHQVTQMGQEVILRCVPISNHLYFYWYRQILGQKVEFLVSFYNNEISEKSEIFDDQFSVERPDGSNFTLKIRSTKLEDSAMYFCASSGGRVDEKLFFGSGTQLSVL.

This chain joins TRBV9 and TRBJ2-1; 11 bases line up with TRBD2. The CDR3 runs to 15 residues. Germline V gives CDR1 SGDLS, CDR2 YYNGEE. With V trimmed by 0 bases and J by 7 bases, 3 bases remained unmatched. The CDR3 DNA reads as TGTGCCAGCAGCGTAGGACTAGCGGGATTAAATGAGCAGTTCTTC. Translating it yields CASSVGLAGLNEQFF.

This clone has more than one count but fewer than ten. V is TRBV13 and J is TRBJ2-1; 14 nucleotides match TRBD2. CDR1 PRHDT and CDR2 FYEKMQ come from the germline V gene (reference sequence). There are 15 residues in the CDR3. Losses at the gene ends were 5 bases for V and 10 bases for J; bases not matched to a gene: 7. The CDR3: CASSKRTSGGTEQFF. DNA for the CDR3: TGTGCCAGCAGCAAACGGACTAGCGGGGGGACGGAGCAGTTCTTC.